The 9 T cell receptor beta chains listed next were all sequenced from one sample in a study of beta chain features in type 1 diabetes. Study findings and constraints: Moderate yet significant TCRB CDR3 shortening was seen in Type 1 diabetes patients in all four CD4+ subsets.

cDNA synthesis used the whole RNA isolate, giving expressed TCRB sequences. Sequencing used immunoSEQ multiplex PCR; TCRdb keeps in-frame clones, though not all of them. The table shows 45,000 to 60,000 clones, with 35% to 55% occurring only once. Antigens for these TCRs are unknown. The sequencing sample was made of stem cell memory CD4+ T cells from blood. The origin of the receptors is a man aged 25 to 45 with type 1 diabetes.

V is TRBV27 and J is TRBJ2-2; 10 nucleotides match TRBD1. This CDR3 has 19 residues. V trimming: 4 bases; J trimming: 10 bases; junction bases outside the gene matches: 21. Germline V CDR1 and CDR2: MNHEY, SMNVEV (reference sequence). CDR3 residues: CASSSRLTRTGGRVEELFF. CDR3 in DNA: TGTGCCAGCAGTTCACGCCTAACCAGGACAGGGGGAAGAGTTGAGGAGCTGTTTTTT.

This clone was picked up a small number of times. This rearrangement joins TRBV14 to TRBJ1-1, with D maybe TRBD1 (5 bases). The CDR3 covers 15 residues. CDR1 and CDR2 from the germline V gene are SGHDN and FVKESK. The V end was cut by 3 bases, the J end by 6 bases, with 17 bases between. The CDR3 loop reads CASSHKHGGGPEAFF. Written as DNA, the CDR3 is TGTGCCAGCAGCCACAAGCATGGGGGAGGCCCTGAAGCTTTCTTT.

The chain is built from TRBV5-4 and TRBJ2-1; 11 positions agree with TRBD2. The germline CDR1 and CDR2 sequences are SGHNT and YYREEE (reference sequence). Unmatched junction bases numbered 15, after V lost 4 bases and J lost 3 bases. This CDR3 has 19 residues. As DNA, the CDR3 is TGTGCCAGCAGCAAATCCTACTTTCTAGCGGGAGGCTACTACAATGAGCAGTTCTTC. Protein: CASSKSYFLAGGYYNEQFF.

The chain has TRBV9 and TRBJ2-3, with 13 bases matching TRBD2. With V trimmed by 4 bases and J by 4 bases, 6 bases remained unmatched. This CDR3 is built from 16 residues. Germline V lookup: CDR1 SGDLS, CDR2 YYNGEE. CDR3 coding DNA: TGTGCCAGCAGCTATGGGACTAGCGGGATCGCAGATACGCAGTATTTT. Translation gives CASSYGTSGIADTQYF.

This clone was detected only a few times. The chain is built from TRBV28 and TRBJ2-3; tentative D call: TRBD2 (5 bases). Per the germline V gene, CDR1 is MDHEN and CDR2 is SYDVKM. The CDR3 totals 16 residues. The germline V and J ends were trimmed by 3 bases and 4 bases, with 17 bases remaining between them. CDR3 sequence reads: CASSFLGGMEADTQYF. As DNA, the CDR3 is TGTGCCAGCAGTTTCCTTGGTGGGATGGAGGCAGATACGCAGTATTTT.

The CDR3 spells CASRRPGQGVTQHF. The CDR3 DNA reads as TGTGCCAGCAGGCGTCCGGGACAGGGGGTGACCCAGCATTTT. The chain employs TRBV2 and TRBJ1-5, with 11 positions matching TRBD1. Germline V CDR1 and CDR2: SNHLY, FYNNEI. This CDR3 has 14 amino acids. With 6 bases clipped from V and 11 bases from J, the junction kept 9 bases outside the gene matches.

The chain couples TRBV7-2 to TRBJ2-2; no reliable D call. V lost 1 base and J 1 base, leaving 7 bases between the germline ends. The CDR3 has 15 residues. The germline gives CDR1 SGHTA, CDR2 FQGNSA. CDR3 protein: CASSLDGLNTGELFF. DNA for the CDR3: TGTGCCAGCAGCTTAGACGGGTTGAACACCGGGGAGCTGTTTTTT.

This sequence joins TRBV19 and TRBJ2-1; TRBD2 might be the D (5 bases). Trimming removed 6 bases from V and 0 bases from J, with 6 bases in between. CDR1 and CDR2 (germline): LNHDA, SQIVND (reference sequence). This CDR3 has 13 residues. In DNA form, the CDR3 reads TGTGCCAGTAGACTAGACTCCTACAATGAGCAGTTCTTC. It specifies CASRLDSYNEQFF.

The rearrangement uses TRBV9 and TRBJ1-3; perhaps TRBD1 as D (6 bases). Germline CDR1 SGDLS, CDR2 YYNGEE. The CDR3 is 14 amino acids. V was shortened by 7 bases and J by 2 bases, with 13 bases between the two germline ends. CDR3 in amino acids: CASSGRGTGNTIYF. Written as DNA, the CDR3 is TGTGCCAGCTCCGGCAGGGGAACTGGAAACACCATATATTTT. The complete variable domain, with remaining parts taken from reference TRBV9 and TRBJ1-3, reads DSGVTQTPKHLITATGQRVTLRCSPRSGDLSVYWYQQSLDQGLQFLIQYYNGEERAKGNILERFSAQQFPDLHSELNLSSLELGDSALYFCASSGRGTGNTIYFGEGSWLTVV.